This entry describes one T cell receptor beta chain. The target of this receptor is not known. Base qualities were left out, and no much larger clone turns up one base away. The data stem from a study of blood T cell repertoires in COVID-19 (dated by TCRdb to 2018 to 2021). General notes on the study: Samples covering the acute and convalescent phases of COVID-19 were provided by collaborators in the United States, Italy and Spain. Where available, HLA class I and class II types were taken from metadata supplied by the sample provider and were not determined by assay-based typing. Subjects who had been exposed to COVID-19, were actively infected with it, or had recovered from it provided the deeply sampled blood TCRbeta repertoires that made up the dataset. The samples were drawn from the first 160 participants of the ongoing ImmuneRACE study and from under 1,500 subjects provided by 6 global collaborators. The repertoires were released in a freely available public database intended as a resource for research on the immune response to SARS-CoV-2. The material from the prospective study consisted of cDNA or gDNA derived from T cells, B-cell-depleted T cells, or PBMCs. Sample metadata almost always included a de-identified subject ID, COVID-19 status, age in years and sex.

Overall results and qualifications from the work: The amount of clinical and demographic metadata varied by source and participant and was provided uncurated.

The collaborating institutions used their own protocols to collect whole blood in K2EDTA tubes. Collaborator samples were shipped for TCRbeta analysis as frozen whole blood, isolated PBMCs, or DNA extracted from either sample type. TCRbeta CDR3 regions were amplified from genomic DNA using the immunoSEQ Assay, a bias-controlled multiplex PCR. In the source study's methods: Nucleated cell counts per sample were estimated from amplification of reference gene primers within the assay. Sequence reads were collapsed and filtered to measure the absolute abundance of every unique TCRbeta CDR3 rearrangement. For each sample, productive Simpson clonality was calculated as the square root of Simpson's diversity index across productive rearrangements. As stored in TCRdb, this immuneACCESS dataset retains in-frame rearrangements with V and J assigned. A fraction of the clones does not appear; measured against another copy, unresolved V genes explain less than half of the discrepancy, and the remainder lacks a known reason. From that table come the V and J calls and clone size; the DNA was used to work out D and trimming. The sample contains 55,000 to 75,000 clones, around three quarters of them found a single time. Approximately 34% of the sample goes to the ten largest clones.

The clonotype originates from a woman between 65 and 79 years old with acute or convalescent COVID-19. Source material: peripheral blood.

The nucleotide sequence is TGTGCCAGCAGCTTCCCCGGGACTATCTTCACAGATACGCAGTATTTT. Its product reads: CASSFPGTIFTDTQYF. Recombination joined TRBV7-2 with TRBJ2-3, and TRBD2 aligns with 7 junction nucleotides. From its cysteine to its phenylalanine, the CDR3 spans 16 amino acids. Just the 48-base CDR3 DNA is kept, in frame starting at base 1. From a lookup of the germline V gene, CDR1 and CDR2 are SGHTA and FQGNSA. V is pruned by 3 bases and J by 2 bases, leaving 8 bases of the junction without a gene match.